The 19 T cell receptor beta chains presented below share a single source sample, sequenced in a study of T-cell memory formation after mild COVID-19. TCRdb ran MiXCR on the 5' RACE reads and lists one entry per CDR3 protein. The table shows 200,000 to 250,000 distinct CDR3 sequences, with around 9.5% occurring only once. Sequencing input: PBMCs or a T cell subset sorted from them (not recorded which). These receptors came from a man aged 18-30 years who had mild COVID-19 (a few samples of this study predate the infection). Cell type and time point are not known.

The rearrangement joins TRBV7-9 to TRBJ2-3; D is unclear. The CDR3 is 11 amino acids. The germline CDR1 and CDR2 sequences are SEHNR and FQNEAQ (reference sequence). V was trimmed by 5 bases and J by 6 bases, leaving 6 bases between them. CDR3 in amino acids: CASSLMDTQYF. The CDR3 DNA sequence: TGTGCCAGCAGCCTAATGGATACGCAGTATTTT.

The chain couples TRBV12-3 or TRBV12-4 to TRBJ2-3, with 12 bases that match TRBD2. This CDR3 region has 17 residues. Trimming removed 6 bases from V and 4 bases from J; junction bases left unmatched: 11. Here the CDR3 DNA reads TGTGCCAGCAGCAGATACCTAGCGGGGGGGCCATCAGATACGCAGTATTTT. It encodes CASSRYLAGGPSDTQYF.

This clonotype occurred a few times. The chain is built from TRBV11-3 and TRBJ2-3; the match to TRBD1 covers 8 bases. The CDR3 totals 14 residues. With 8 bases clipped from V and 1 base from J, the junction kept 5 bases outside the gene matches. In germline, CDR1 is SGHNT, CDR2 YENEEA. The CDR3 coding sequence is TGTGCCAGCGGCATGGGACAGGGCACAGATACGCAGTATTTT. As protein: CASGMGQGTDTQYF.

The V call is TRBV6-1, the J call TRBJ1-1; 7 nucleotides match TRBD1. This CDR3 has 14 residues. Unmatched junction bases numbered 9, after V lost 6 bases and J lost 5 bases. Germline V lookup: CDR1 MNHNS, CDR2 SASEGT. The CDR3 protein is CASSATGATTEAFF. The CDR3, as DNA: TGTGCCAGCAGCGCCACAGGGGCCACGACTGAAGCTTTCTTT.

The chain's CDR3 is CASSPGTGARDEQYV. As DNA, the CDR3 is TGTGCCAGCAGCCCAGGGACAGGGGCGCGGGACGAGCAGTACGTC. The genes are TRBV7-9 and TRBJ2-7; 10 bases fit TRBD1. Unmatched junction bases numbered 9, after V lost 5 bases and J lost 5 bases. There are 15 residues in the CDR3. CDR1 SEHNR and CDR2 FQNEAQ come from the germline V gene (reference sequence).

The table lists this clonotype with many counts. The chain recombines TRBV30 with TRBJ1-1; possibly TRBD1 for D (6 bases). Germline assignment: CDR1 GTSNPN and CDR2 SVGIG (reference sequence). V was shortened by 0 bases and J by 10 bases, with 9 bases between the two germline ends. This CDR3 is built from 11 residues. The CDR3 sequence is CAWSVGGAAFF. The CDR3 nucleotides are TGTGCCTGGAGTGTTGGGGGGGCAGCTTTCTTT.

This chain uses TRBV24-1 with TRBJ2-1; a possible D gene is TRBD2 (5 bases). The germline V gene has CDR1 KGHDR and CDR2 SFDVKD. Trimming took off 0 bases at V and 12 bases at J, with 11 bases between the two ends. This CDR3 contains 13 residues. The CDR3 coding sequence is TGTGCCACCAGTGATTTGCAAGCTCGGGGGCAGTTCTTC. Encoded protein: CATSDLQARGQFF.

This clonotype has more than one count but fewer than ten. The V call is TRBV3-1, the J call TRBJ1-1, with D unresolved. The CDR3 covers 14 residues. Trimming shortened V by 0 bases and J by 4 bases, and 9 bases separated the two germline ends. Germline V lookup: CDR1 LGHDT, CDR2 YNNKEL (reference sequence). CDR3 in DNA: TGTGCCAGCAGCCAAGATCCAGGATTCACTGAAGCTTTCTTT. The encoded protein is CASSQDPGFTEAFF.

This clonotype came up a few times. This chain links TRBV6-1 with TRBJ1-5, with 8 bases aligning to TRBD1. Germline lookup yields CDR1 MNHNS and CDR2 SASEGT. CDR3 length: 18 amino acids. V lost 6 bases, J lost 2 bases, and 15 bases stayed unmatched. CDR3: CASSATPGQAGGNQPQHF. The CDR3 DNA follows: TGTGCCAGCAGCGCAACCCCGGGACAGGCGGGGGGCAATCAGCCCCAGCATTTT.

This clonotype was counted only a few times. J is TRBJ2-3 and V is TRBV7-3; 12 nucleotides line up with TRBD2. J gave up 5 bases and V 3 bases, and 9 bases lay outside the gene matches. The germline V gene encodes CDR1 SGHTA and CDR2 FQGTGA. The CDR3 loop spans 17 amino acids. This chain's CDR3 is CASSFSGLAGSGDTQYF. The CDR3 region has the DNA TGTGCCAGCAGCTTCAGTGGACTAGCGGGGAGTGGAGATACGCAGTATTTT.

This clonotype was found a few times. V gene TRBV6-2 or TRBV6-3 combines with J gene TRBJ2-3; 15 bases line up with TRBD2. The CDR3 runs 17 residues. J was trimmed by 8 bases and V by 4 bases; bases with no gene match: 10. Germline CDR1 is MNHEY and CDR2 is SVGEGT. The CDR3 protein is CASSSGTSGGRRVTQYF. The CDR3 DNA reads as TGTGCCAGCAGTTCCGGGACTAGCGGGGGGCGCCGTGTTACGCAGTATTTT.

This clonotype was recorded a few times. The gene calls are TRBV2 and TRBJ1-2; possible D gene TRBD1, 5 bases. The CDR3 consists of 14 residues. V shed 9 bases and J shed 8 bases, with 22 bases lying between them. Germline V gene data show CDR1 as SNHLY and CDR2 as FYNNEI. The CDR3 is CARGTAGSFGGYTF. The CDR3 DNA follows: TGTGCCAGAGGGACGGCAGGGAGTTTCGGGGGCTACACCTTC.

A few counts support this clonotype. The chain uses TRBV5-5 and TRBJ2-3, with TRBD2 identical over 14 bases. The CDR3 consists of 17 residues. The V and J ends lost 2 bases and 6 bases, in that order; junction bases with no gene match: 8. The germline CDR1 and CDR2 sequences are SGHKS and YYEKEE (reference sequence). As DNA, the CDR3 is TGTGCCAGCAGCTTTGGACTAGCGGGGGGCATTATCGATACGCAGTATTTT. It specifies CASSFGLAGGIIDTQYF.

This clonotype was counted only a few times. As DNA, the CDR3 is TGCAGCGTTGTGGACACCTATGGCTACACCTTC. It yields the protein CSVVDTYGYTF. The chain uses TRBV29-1 and TRBJ1-2, with a weak D call TRBD1 (5 bases). Germline assignment: CDR1 SQVTM and CDR2 ANQGSEA. Trimming pared 4 bases from V and 4 bases from J, leaving 7 bases between. CDR3 length: 11 amino acids. Supplemented by reference TRBV29-1 and TRBJ1-2, the full variable domain reads SAVISQKPSRDICQRGTSLTIQCQVDSQVTMMFWYRQQPGQSLTLIATANQGSEATYESGFVIDKFPISRPNLTFSTLTVSNMSPEDSSIYLCSVVDTYGYTFGSGTRLTVV.

This chain links TRBV7-2 with TRBJ1-3; unclear D gene. The germline gives CDR1 SGHTA, CDR2 FQGNSA. V was shortened by 9 bases and J by 3 bases, with 9 bases between the two germline ends. The CDR3 contains 12 residues. CDR3 amino acids: CARTGNGNTIYF. The CDR3 nucleotides are TGTGCCAGGACGGGTAATGGAAACACCATATATTTT.

This clonotype was recorded a few times. The rearrangement uses TRBV4-3 and TRBJ2-3, with D possibly TRBD2 on 6 matching bases. V was cut by 1 base and J by 5 bases, with 7 bases left in between. CDR3 size: 13 residues. Germline V gives CDR1 LGHNA, CDR2 YSLEER. As DNA, the CDR3 is TGCGCCAGCAGCCAAGCCGGGAGAGATACGCAGTATTTT. It codes for CASSQAGRDTQYF.

This clonotype was recorded many times. V is TRBV4-1 and J is TRBJ1-1; 7 bases map to TRBD1. The germline gives CDR1 MGHRA, CDR2 YSYEKL. J gave up 2 bases and V 5 bases, and 5 bases lay outside the gene matches. This CDR3 spans 14 amino acids. CDR3 in DNA: TGCGCCAGCAGCAAAGGGACAGCTAACACTGAAGCTTTCTTT. Protein: CASSKGTANTEAFF.

This clonotype was seen more than once but under ten times. The chain is built from TRBV6-5 and TRBJ1-3; weak D call: TRBD1 (5 bases). The germline CDR1 and CDR2 sequences are MNHEY and SVGAGI. Trimming removed 7 bases at V and 4 bases at J, with 20 bases between. This CDR3 spans 16 amino acids. In nucleotides, the CDR3 is TGTGCCAGCACACCCCGGGCCTCCGGGGGAGGAAACACCATATATTTT. Protein: CASTPRASGGGNTIYF.

The genes are TRBV6-2 or TRBV6-3 and TRBJ1-1; D gene unclear. The CDR3 loop spans 14 amino acids. The V and J ends lost 1 base and 1 base respectively, with 7 bases between them. Germline V gene sequence: CDR1 MNHEY, CDR2 SVGEGT. CDR3 sequence reads: CASSYLEWNTEAFF. The CDR3 DNA reads TGTGCCAGCAGTTACTTGGAGTGGAACACTGAAGCTTTCTTT.